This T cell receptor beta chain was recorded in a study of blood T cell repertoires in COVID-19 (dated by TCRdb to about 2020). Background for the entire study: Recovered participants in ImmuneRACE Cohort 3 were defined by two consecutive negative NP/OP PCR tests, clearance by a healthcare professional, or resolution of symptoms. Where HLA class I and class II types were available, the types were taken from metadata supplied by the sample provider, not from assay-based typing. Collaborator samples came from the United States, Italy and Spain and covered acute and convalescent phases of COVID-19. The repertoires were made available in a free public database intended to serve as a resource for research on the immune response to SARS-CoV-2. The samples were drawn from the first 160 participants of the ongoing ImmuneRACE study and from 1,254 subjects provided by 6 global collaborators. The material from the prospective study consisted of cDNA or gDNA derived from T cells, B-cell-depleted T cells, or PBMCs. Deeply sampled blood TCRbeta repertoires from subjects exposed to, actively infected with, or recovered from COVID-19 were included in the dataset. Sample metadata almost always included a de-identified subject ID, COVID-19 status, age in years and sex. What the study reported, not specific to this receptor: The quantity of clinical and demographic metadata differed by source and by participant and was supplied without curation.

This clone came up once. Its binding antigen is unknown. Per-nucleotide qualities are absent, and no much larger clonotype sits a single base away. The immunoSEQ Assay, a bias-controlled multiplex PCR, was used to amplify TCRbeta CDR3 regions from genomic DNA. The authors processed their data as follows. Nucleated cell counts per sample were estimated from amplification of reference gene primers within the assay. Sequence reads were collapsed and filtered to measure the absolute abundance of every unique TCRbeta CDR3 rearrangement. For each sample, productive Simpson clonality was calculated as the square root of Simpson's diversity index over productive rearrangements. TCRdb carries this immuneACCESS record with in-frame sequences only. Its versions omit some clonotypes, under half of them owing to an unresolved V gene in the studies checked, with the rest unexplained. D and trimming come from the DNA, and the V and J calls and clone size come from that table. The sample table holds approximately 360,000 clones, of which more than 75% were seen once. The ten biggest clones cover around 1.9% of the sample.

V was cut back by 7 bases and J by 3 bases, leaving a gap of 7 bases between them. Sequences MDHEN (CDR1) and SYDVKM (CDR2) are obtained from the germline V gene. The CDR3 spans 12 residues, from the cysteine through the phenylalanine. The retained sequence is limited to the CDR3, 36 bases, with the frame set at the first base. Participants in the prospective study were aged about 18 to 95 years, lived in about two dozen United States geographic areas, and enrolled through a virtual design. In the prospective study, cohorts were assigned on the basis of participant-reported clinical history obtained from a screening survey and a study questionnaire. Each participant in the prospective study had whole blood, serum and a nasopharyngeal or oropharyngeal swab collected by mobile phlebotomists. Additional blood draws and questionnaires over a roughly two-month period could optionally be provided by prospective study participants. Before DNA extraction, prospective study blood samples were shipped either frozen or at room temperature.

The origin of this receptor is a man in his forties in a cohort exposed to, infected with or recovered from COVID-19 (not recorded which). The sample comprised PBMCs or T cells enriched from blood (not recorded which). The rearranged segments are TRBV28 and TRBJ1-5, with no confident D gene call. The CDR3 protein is CASIDTNQPQHF. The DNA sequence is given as TGTGCCAGCATCGACACCAATCAGCCCCAGCATTTT.